The 11 T cell receptor beta chains given below trace back to one sample, sequenced in a study of cytomegalovirus exposure and HLA in healthy donors. Primers for the PCR totalled 60 Vbeta and 13 Jbeta. Some clones are missing from TCRdb's copy, which holds only in-frame ones; the method was immunoSEQ multiplex PCR. The profile shows some 150,000 clones, roughly 75% of them singletons. The sample was PBMCs. The receptor set was obtained from a man aged 40-50 years in good health and CMV-seronegative.

V usage is TRBV19 and J usage is TRBJ1-2; 7 nucleotides align to TRBD1. The CDR3 has 12 amino acids. CDR1 is LNHDA, CDR2 SQIVND, per germline (reference sequence). The trim removed 1 base at V and 7 bases at J, leaving 0 bases unmatched. DNA of the CDR3: TGTGCCAGTAGTATAGCAGGGGGTGGCTACACCTTC. Protein product: CASSIAGGGYTF.

The V call is TRBV28, the J call TRBJ2-7, with D perhaps TRBD2 (6 bases). V lost 7 bases, J lost 6 bases, and 22 bases lay in between. CDR3 size: 15 residues. Looked up from germline, CDR1 is MDHEN and CDR2 is SYDVKM. The CDR3 DNA is TGTGCCAGCACATTATCCCGGCGGGGTTCTGGCGAGCAGTACTTC. Its protein product is CASTLSRRGSGEQYF.

The rearrangement joins TRBV7-3 to TRBJ1-1; D perhaps matches TRBD1 (5 bases). With 4 bases removed from V and 0 bases from J, the gap between germline ends came to 12 bases. This CDR3 spans 15 amino acids. The germline V gene encodes CDR1 SGHTA and CDR2 FQGTGA. The CDR3 DNA reads as TGTGCCAGCAGCTCCCTAGGAGGGGTGAACACTGAAGCTTTCTTT. Protein: CASSSLGGVNTEAFF.

The CDR3 DNA follows: TGTGCCAGTACCCTGGGAGACACACAGAACACTGAAGCTTTCTTT. This sequence encodes CASTLGDTQNTEAFF. This chain joins TRBV19 and TRBJ1-1; no definite D call. V was pared by 7 bases and J by 1 base, with 16 bases between. Germline CDR1 reads LNHDA; CDR2 reads SQIVND (reference sequence). This CDR3 contains 15 residues.

The chain joins TRBV7-8 to TRBJ1-4; 11 bases match TRBD1. CDR3 length equals 17 residues. Germline CDR1 and CDR2: SGHVS and FQNEAQ. J was trimmed by 7 bases and V by 5 bases; bases with no gene match: 12. The CDR3 DNA reads as TGTGCCAGCAGCCCGATTTTATTGGACAGGGGGCCTGAAAAACTGTTTTTT. It specifies CASSPILLDRGPEKLFF.

J is TRBJ1-4 and V is TRBV28; tentatively, D is TRBD1 (6 bases). V was trimmed by 4 bases and J by 7 bases, leaving 19 bases between them. The CDR3 covers 16 residues. The germline V gene encodes CDR1 MDHEN and CDR2 SYDVKM. The CDR3 DNA is TGTGCCAGCAGTTCTCACAGGGTTGGGGGGGGTGAAAAACTGTTTTTT. Its translation is CASSSHRVGGGEKLFF. Together with reference TRBV28 and TRBJ1-4, the CDR3 gives the full variable domain: DVKVTQSSRYLVKRTGEKVFLECVQDMDHENMFWYRQDPGLGLRLIYFSYDVKMKEKGDIPEGYSVSREKKERFSLILESASTNQTSMYLCASSSHRVGGGEKLFFGSGTQLSVL.

This clone appeared a few times. The chain recombines TRBV7-9 with TRBJ1-1; tentative D call: TRBD1 (6 bases). The length of the CDR3 is 14 residues. V was shortened by 2 bases and J by 6 bases, with 13 bases between the two germline ends. Germline V lookup: CDR1 SEHNR, CDR2 FQNEAQ (reference sequence). The CDR3 DNA is TGTGCCAGCAGCTTACGGGACAAGGTTGCTGAAGCTTTCTTT. It codes for CASSLRDKVAEAFF. Supplemented by reference TRBV7-9 and TRBJ1-1, the full variable domain reads DTGVSQNPRHKITKRGQNVTFRCDPISEHNRLYWYRQTLGQGPEFLTYFQNEAQLEKSRLLSDRFSAERPKGSFSTLEIQRTEQGDSAMYLCASSLRDKVAEAFFGQGTRLTVV.

The rearrangement joins TRBV5-1 to TRBJ1-6; maybe TRBD1 (5 bases). CDR1 and CDR2 (germline): SGHRS, YFSETQ. This CDR3 is 15 amino acids long. V shed 4 bases and J shed 13 bases, with 21 bases lying between them. The CDR3 DNA is TGCGCCAGCAGCCCGGGACTGCAGGTCCCTTCGCCCCTCCACTTT. This encodes CASSPGLQVPSPLHF.

This chain uses TRBV6-1 with TRBJ1-5, with a weak D call TRBD1 (5 bases). V lost 6 bases and J lost 0, with 12 bases in between. CDR1 MNHNS and CDR2 SASEGT come from the germline V gene. This CDR3 spans 15 amino acids. The CDR3 reads CASSPTANSNQPQHF. CDR3 sequence (DNA): TGTGCCAGCAGCCCGACAGCAAATAGCAATCAGCCCCAGCATTTT.

The chain couples TRBV9 to TRBJ1-3; possible D gene TRBD1, 6 bases. CDR3 length equals 14 residues. Germline V gene lookup returns CDR1 SGDLS and CDR2 YYNGEE. The V and J ends lost 6 bases and 3 bases respectively, with 13 bases between them. The CDR3 protein is CASTEGGIGNTIYF. The CDR3 coding sequence is TGTGCCAGCACCGAAGGGGGAATTGGAAACACCATATATTTT. Variable domain in full (rest from reference TRBV9 and TRBJ1-3): DSGVTQTPKHLITATGQRVTLRCSPRSGDLSVYWYQQSLDQGLQFLIQYYNGEERAKGNILERFSAQQFPDLHSELNLSSLELGDSALYFCASTEGGIGNTIYFGEGSWLTVV.

The chain joins TRBV7-9 to TRBJ1-5, with 9 bases that match TRBD1. The CDR3 has 15 residues. V lost 3 bases and J lost 9; bases outside the gene matches: 9. Germline CDR1 SEHNR, CDR2 FQNEAQ (reference sequence). DNA for the CDR3: TGTGCCAGCAGCTTGATCGGGACAGGGCAGCGGCCCCAGCATTTT. Protein product: CASSLIGTGQRPQHF.